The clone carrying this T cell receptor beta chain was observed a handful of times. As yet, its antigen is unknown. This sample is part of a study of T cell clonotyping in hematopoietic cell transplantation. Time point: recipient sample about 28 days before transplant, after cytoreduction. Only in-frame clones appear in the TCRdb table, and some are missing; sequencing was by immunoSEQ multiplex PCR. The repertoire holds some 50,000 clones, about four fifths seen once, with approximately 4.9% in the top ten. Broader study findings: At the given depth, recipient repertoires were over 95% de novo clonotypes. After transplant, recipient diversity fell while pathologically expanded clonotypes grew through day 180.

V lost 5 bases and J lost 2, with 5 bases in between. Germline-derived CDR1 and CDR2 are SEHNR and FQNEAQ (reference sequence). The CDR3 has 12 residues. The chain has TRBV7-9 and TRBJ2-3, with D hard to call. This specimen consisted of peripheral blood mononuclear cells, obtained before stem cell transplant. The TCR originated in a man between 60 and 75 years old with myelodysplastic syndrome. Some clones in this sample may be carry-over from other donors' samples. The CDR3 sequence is CASSQDTDTQYF. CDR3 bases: TGTGCCAGCAGCCAAGACACAGATACGCAGTATTTT.